Sequencing of this T cell receptor beta chain was carried out in a study of blood T cell repertoires in COVID-19. V lost 4 bases and J 2 bases, leaving 15 bases between the germline ends. The CDR3 covers 15 residues. Germline assignment: CDR1 MRHNA and CDR2 SNTAGT. Repertoires were generated with immunoSEQ multiplex PCR, while TCRdb's copy carries only in-frame clones and drops some. The sample yields 310,000 or so clones, 87% seen once. This chain connects TRBV6-4 to TRBJ2-7; possibly TRBD1 for D (5 bases). The origin of this receptor is a woman aged 18-35 years who had recovered from COVID-19. Sequencing was done on a sample of PBMCs or T cells enriched from blood (not recorded which). The CDR3 bases are TGTGCCAGCAGTGTGGGGCCCGAGCAGGCCTACGAGCAGTACTTC. It translates to CASSVGPEQAYEQYF.